This is a list of T cell receptor beta chains from one sample in a study of shared clonotypes between healthy human individuals. Profiled with immunoSEQ multiplex PCR; TCRdb holds only in-frame clones, not every one. The data show fewer than 1.6 million clones, with 98% seen just once and around 0.38% held by the top ten. The sample consisted of naive CD4+ T cells sorted from blood. Receptors originate from a man aged 25 to 40 in good health. CDR3s include the opening cysteine and the closing phenylalanine or tryptophan. The order of the fields is V gene, D gene, J gene, CDR3 protein, CDR3 DNA. A D gene is named only where the DNA matches it firmly.

V: TRBV9
D: TRBD1
J: TRBJ1-1
CDR3: CASSLRTGQGSNTEAFF
DNA: TGTGCCAGCAGTCTTAGGACAGGGCAGGGTTCGAACACTGAAGCTTTCTTT

V: TRBV6-5
D: NA
J: TRBJ1-3
CDR3: CASSYSIPGNTIYF
DNA: TGTGCCAGCAGTTACTCAATCCCTGGAAACACCATATATTTT

V: TRBV18
D: NA
J: TRBJ1-4
CDR3: CASSPNSPVNEKLFF
DNA: TGTGCCAGCTCACCTAACAGCCCGGTAAATGAAAAACTGTTTTTT

V: TRBV9
D: TRBD2
J: TRBJ2-1
CDR3: CASSATYSGGTYNEQFF
DNA: TGTGCCAGCAGCGCAACCTACAGCGGGGGAACCTACAATGAGCAGTTCTTC

V: TRBV27
D: NA
J: TRBJ2-2
CDR3: CASPGVGYGELFF
DNA: TGTGCCAGCCCAGGAGTGGGATATGGGGAGCTGTTTTTT

V: TRBV18
D: NA
J: TRBJ2-7
CDR3: CASSPSVPSYEQYF
DNA: TGTGCCAGCTCACCCTCGGTCCCCTCCTACGAGCAGTACTTC

V: TRBV18
D: NA
J: TRBJ2-7
CDR3: CASSPIRGPPYEQYF
DNA: TGTGCCAGCTCACCAATTCGTGGTCCCCCTTACGAGCAGTACTTC

V: TRBV25-1
D: TRBD2
J: TRBJ2-7
CDR3: CASSDRLASYEQYF
DNA: TGTGCCAGCAGTGACCGACTAGCGTCCTACGAGCAGTACTTC

V: TRBV7-9
D: TRBD1
J: TRBJ1-2
CDR3: CASSPRQGQGYTF
DNA: TGTGCCAGCAGCCCGCGACAGGGCCAAGGCTACACCTTC

V: TRBV15
D: TRBD1
J: TRBJ2-1
CDR3: CAVGDRVDNEQFF
DNA: TGTGCCGTTGGGGACAGGGTGGACAATGAGCAGTTCTTC

V: TRBV5-4
D: TRBD1
J: TRBJ2-5
CDR3: CASSGRDRGTETQYF
DNA: TGTGCCAGCAGCGGCAGGGACAGGGGAACAGAGACCCAGTACTTC

V: TRBV7-8
D: NA
J: TRBJ2-1
CDR3: CASSPLGYSYNEQFF
DNA: TGTGCCAGCAGTCCCCTGGGTTACTCCTACAATGAGCAGTTCTTC

V: TRBV28
D: NA
J: TRBJ2-3
CDR3: CASSVSGGLGTDTQYF
DNA: TGTGCCAGCAGCGTCAGTGGGGGTCTTGGCACAGATACGCAGTATTTT